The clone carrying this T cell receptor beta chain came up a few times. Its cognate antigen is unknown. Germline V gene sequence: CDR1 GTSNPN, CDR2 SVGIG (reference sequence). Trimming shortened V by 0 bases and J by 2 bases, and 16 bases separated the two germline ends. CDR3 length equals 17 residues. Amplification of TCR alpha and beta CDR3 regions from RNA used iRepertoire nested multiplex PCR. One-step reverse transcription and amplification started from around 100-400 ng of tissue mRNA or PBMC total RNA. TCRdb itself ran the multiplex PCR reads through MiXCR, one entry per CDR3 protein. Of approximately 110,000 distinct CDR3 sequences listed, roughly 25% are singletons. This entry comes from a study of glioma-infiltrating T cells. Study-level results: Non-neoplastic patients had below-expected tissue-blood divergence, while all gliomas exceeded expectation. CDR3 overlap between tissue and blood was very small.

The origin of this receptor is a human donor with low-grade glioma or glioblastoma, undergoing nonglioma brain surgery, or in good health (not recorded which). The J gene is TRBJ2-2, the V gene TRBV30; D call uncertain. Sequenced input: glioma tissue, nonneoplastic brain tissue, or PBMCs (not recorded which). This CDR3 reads CAWSVPGSLLNTGELFF. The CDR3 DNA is TGTGCCTGGAGTGTACCCGGAAGCCTTCTAAACACCGGGGAGCTGTTTTTT. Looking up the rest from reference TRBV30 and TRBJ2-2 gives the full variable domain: SQTIHQWPATLVQPVGSPLSLECTVEGTSNPNLYWYRQAAGRGLQLLFYSVGIGQISSEVPQNLSASRPQDRQFILSSKKLLLSDSGFYLCAWSVPGSLLNTGELFFGEGSRLTVL.